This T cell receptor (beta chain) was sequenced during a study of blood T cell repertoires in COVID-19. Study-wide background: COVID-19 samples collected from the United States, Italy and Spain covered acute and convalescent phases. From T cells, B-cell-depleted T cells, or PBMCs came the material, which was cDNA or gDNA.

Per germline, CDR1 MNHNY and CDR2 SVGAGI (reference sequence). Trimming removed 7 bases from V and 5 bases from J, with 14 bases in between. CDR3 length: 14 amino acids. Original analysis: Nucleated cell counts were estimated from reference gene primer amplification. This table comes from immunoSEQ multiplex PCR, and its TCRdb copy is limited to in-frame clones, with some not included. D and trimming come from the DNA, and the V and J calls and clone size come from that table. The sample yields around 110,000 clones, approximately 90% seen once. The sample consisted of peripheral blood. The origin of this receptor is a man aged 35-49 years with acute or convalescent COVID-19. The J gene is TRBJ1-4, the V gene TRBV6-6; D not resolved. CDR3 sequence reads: CASKGEQENEKLFF. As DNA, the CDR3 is TGTGCCAGCAAAGGCGAGCAGGAAAATGAAAAACTGTTTTTT.